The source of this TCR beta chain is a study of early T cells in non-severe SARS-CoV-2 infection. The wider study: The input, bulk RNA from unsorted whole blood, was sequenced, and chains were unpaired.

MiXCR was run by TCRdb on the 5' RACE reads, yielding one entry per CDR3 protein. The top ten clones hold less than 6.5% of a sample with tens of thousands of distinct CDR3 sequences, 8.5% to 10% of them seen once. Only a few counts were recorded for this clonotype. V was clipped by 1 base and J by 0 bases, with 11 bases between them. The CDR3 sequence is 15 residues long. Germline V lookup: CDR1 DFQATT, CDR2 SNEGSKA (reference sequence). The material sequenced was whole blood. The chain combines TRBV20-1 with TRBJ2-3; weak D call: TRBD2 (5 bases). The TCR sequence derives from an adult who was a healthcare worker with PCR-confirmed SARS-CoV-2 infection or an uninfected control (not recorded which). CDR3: CSARVGVRSTDTQYF. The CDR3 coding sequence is TGCAGTGCTAGAGTCGGGGTCCGAAGCACAGATACGCAGTATTTT.